This T cell receptor beta chain was recorded in a study of blood T cell repertoires in COVID-19. Study summary: There were acute and convalescent COVID-19 samples, and they came from the United States, Italy and Spain. In each case, the material was cDNA or gDNA derived from T cells, B-cell-depleted T cells, or PBMCs.

There are a few counts of this clone. As originally analysed: Amplification from reference gene primers served as the basis for estimated nucleated cell counts. Profiled with immunoSEQ multiplex PCR; TCRdb holds only in-frame clones, not every one. V, J and clone size were drawn from that table, and D and trimming were deduced from the DNA. The table has 200,000 to 250,000 clones, about 88% seen once. Input material: peripheral blood. The TCR originated in a man aged 70 or older with acute or convalescent COVID-19.

CDR3 protein: CASSSTGTVPDEQFF. CDR3 bases: TGTGCCAGCAGTTCAACCGGGACAGTACCCGATGAGCAGTTCTTC. The rearrangement joins TRBV25-1 to TRBJ2-1; the match to TRBD1 covers 7 bases. This CDR3 contains 15 residues. CDR1 is MGHDK and CDR2 is SYGVNS in the germline V gene. Trimming took 5 bases from V and 8 from J; bases not matched to a gene: 12.